The 18 T cell receptor beta chains below all came from one sample that was sequenced in a study of molecular identifiers for immune sequencing clone quantification. TCRdb re-analysed the PCR reads in MiXCR, keeping a single row per CDR3 protein. Here the sample spans 37,000 or so distinct CDR3 sequences, roughly 22% being singletons. Source material: naive CD8+ T cells from blood, with Jurkat cell RNA spiked in. Subset denoted: FACS-sorted CD8+CD4-CCR7+CD45RA+ naive T cells. The receptors here all came from a human donor in good health. Some libraries in this study had Jurkat cell RNA spiked in.

Only a few counts were recorded for this clonotype. With a much larger clone just one base away, this may be a read error. The rearrangement joins TRBV5-1 to TRBJ2-2, with TRBD2 matching 13 bases. V lost 4 bases to trimming and J lost 3 bases; unmatched junction nucleotides: 12. This CDR3 contains 19 residues. CDR1 is SGHRS, CDR2 YFSETQ, per germline. CDR3 nucleotide sequence: TGCGCCAGCAGCACACGATCTCGAACTAGCGGGGGGGACACCGGGGAGCTGTTTTTT. Protein: CASSTRSRTSGGDTGELFF.

The chain couples TRBV5-6 to TRBJ2-1; D may match TRBD1 or TRBD2 (5 bases each). This CDR3 is 13 amino acids long. Trimming removed 4 bases from V and 6 bases from J, with 11 bases in between. Per germline, CDR1 SGHDT and CDR2 YYEEEE. CDR3 in amino acids: CASSKGPSNEQFF. CDR3 DNA sequence: TGTGCCAGCAGCAAGGGACCTTCCAATGAGCAGTTCTTC.

Turning to this clonotype: This may come from a read error, since a much larger clone is one base off. The J gene is TRBJ2-5, the V gene TRBV29-1; weak D call: TRBD1 (6 bases). CDR1 is SQVTM and CDR2 is ANQGSEA in the germline V gene. This CDR3 comprises 14 residues. Here the CDR3 reads CSASSPGTQEAQYF. The CDR3 bases are TGCAGCGCCAGCTCCCCCGGGACACAAGAGGCCCAGTACTTC.

This clonotype was seen many times. The chain links TRBV12-3 or TRBV12-4 to TRBJ2-5; D not resolved. V was cut by 1 base and J by 4 bases, with 13 bases left in between. The CDR3 has 15 amino acids. CDR3 amino acids: CASSLVIGAAETQYF. DNA of the CDR3: TGTGCCAGCAGTTTAGTAATCGGCGCCGCAGAGACCCAGTACTTC.

The genes are TRBV2 and TRBJ2-2, with D perhaps TRBD2 (6 bases). This CDR3 is built from 15 residues. Germline values: CDR1 SNHLY, CDR2 FYNNEI. The ends were cut back, 1 base at V and 6 bases at J, with 12 bases in the middle. CDR3 protein: CASSEVEGWAGELFF. CDR3 DNA sequence: TGTGCCAGCAGTGAAGTGGAGGGCTGGGCCGGGGAGCTGTTTTTT.

This clonotype showed up many times. The V call is TRBV29-1, the J call TRBJ2-5; a weak D match, TRBD1 (5 bases). This CDR3 has 15 amino acids. V shed 4 bases and J shed 1 base, with 16 bases lying between them. The germline gives CDR1 SQVTM, CDR2 ANQGSEA. CDR3 sequence reads: CSVAWNRRTQETQYF. The DNA of the CDR3 is TGCAGCGTTGCGTGGAACAGGAGAACCCAAGAGACCCAGTACTTC.

This clonotype was detected once. The genes are TRBV14 and TRBJ2-5, with D tentatively TRBD1 (6 bases). The CDR3 contains 13 residues. Trimming left V 1 base short and J 3 bases short, with 6 bases between. Germline-derived CDR1 and CDR2 are SGHDN and FVKESK. In DNA form, the CDR3 reads TGTGCCAGCAGCCAAGGGACAGAAGAGACCCAGTACTTC. Amino acid sequence: CASSQGTEETQYF.

In the case of this clonotype: A much larger clone sits a single nucleotide away, making a read error possible. The chain recombines TRBV29-1 with TRBJ2-5, with 8 bases that match TRBD2. The CDR3 length is 14 residues. Germline assignment: CDR1 SQVTM and CDR2 ANQGSEA. The V and J ends lost 8 bases and 5 bases, in that order; junction bases with no gene match: 13. CDR3 loop: CSTRLAWRSETQYF. The CDR3 coding sequence is TGCAGCACCAGACTAGCGTGGAGATCGGAGACCCAGTACTTC.

By its share, this clonotype is medium-sized (0.01 to 0.1%). The chain uses TRBV28 and TRBJ2-3; tentatively, D is TRBD2 (6 bases). CDR1 is MDHEN and CDR2 is SYDVKM in the germline V gene. Between the trimmed V and J ends, which lost 2 bases and 2 bases, there was a span of 8 bases. The CDR3 is made up of 14 amino acids. Here the CDR3 reads CASSLTGATDTQYF. The CDR3 DNA reads as TGTGCCAGCAGTTTAACGGGAGCCACAGATACGCAGTATTTT.

In this sample, this clonotype turned up many times. The chain has TRBV12-3 or TRBV12-4 and TRBJ2-1; D ambiguous. The CDR3 sequence is 12 residues long. CDR3 coding DNA: TGTGCTTCCGGGTGGACCTACAATGAGCAGTTCTTC. The encoded protein is CASGWTYNEQFF.

This clonotype was detected many times. V is TRBV7-3 and J is TRBJ2-5, with 13 bases fitting TRBD2. Germline loops: CDR1 SGHTA, CDR2 FQGTGA. J was trimmed by 4 bases and V by 5 bases; bases with no gene match: 7. The CDR3 runs 16 residues. The CDR3 region has the DNA TGTGCCAGCAGCCTCGGACTAGCGGGAGTATTAGAGACCCAGTACTTC. Translated, it gives CASSLGLAGVLETQYF.

This rearrangement joins TRBV24-1 to TRBJ1-1, with D possibly matching TRBD1 (5 bases). The CDR3 covers 15 residues. Germline V gene sequence: CDR1 KGHDR, CDR2 SFDVKD. V gave up 4 bases and J gave up 5 bases, with 16 bases separating them. The CDR3 nucleotides read TGTGCCACCAGTGAATCCACCGGGGGGGATACTGAAGCTTTCTTT. Protein product: CATSESTGGDTEAFF.

This clonotype has ten or more counts. This chain connects TRBV9 to TRBJ2-5; no definite D call. V gave up 4 bases and J gave up 0 bases, with 4 bases separating them. This CDR3 is 12 amino acids long. Germline V CDR1 and CDR2: SGDLS, YYNGEE. The CDR3 here is CASSRYQETQYF. The CDR3 nucleotides read TGTGCCAGCAGCCGGTACCAAGAGACCCAGTACTTC. The variable domain in full, completed from reference TRBV9 and TRBJ2-5, reads DSGVTQTPKHLITATGQRVTLRCSPRSGDLSVYWYQQSLDQGLQFLIQYYNGEERAKGNILERFSAQQFPDLHSELNLSSLELGDSALYFCASSRYQETQYFGPGTRLLVL.

This clonotype appeared many times. The rearrangement joins TRBV18 to TRBJ2-3, with D perhaps matching TRBD1 or TRBD2 (5 bases each). CDR3 length: 15 residues. V lost 6 bases, J lost 0 bases, and 13 bases lay in between. Germline V gene data show CDR1 as KGHSH and CDR2 as LQKENI. CDR3 nucleotides: TGTGCCAGCTCCCCCGGGACGGCAAGCACAGATACGCAGTATTTT. This sequence encodes CASSPGTASTDTQYF.

The chain joins TRBV7-2 to TRBJ2-1; 11 bases agree with TRBD2. This CDR3 has 15 amino acids. The germline V gene encodes CDR1 SGHTA and CDR2 FQGNSA. Trimming removed 8 bases from V and 2 bases from J; junction bases left unmatched: 5. CDR3 sequence reads: CASRVAGGPYNEQFF. The CDR3 coding sequence is TGTGCCAGCCGCGTAGCGGGGGGGCCCTACAATGAGCAGTTCTTC.

The chain employs TRBV19 and TRBJ2-1; 11 bases fit TRBD2. Germline lookup yields CDR1 LNHDA and CDR2 SQIVND (reference sequence). The CDR3 is made up of 18 amino acids. V dropped 5 bases and J dropped 3; count of bases not matched to a gene: 12. CDR3 region: CASSFISLAGGIYNEQFF. In nucleotides, the CDR3 is TGTGCCAGTAGTTTCATCTCCTTAGCGGGAGGGATCTACAATGAGCAGTTCTTC.

The table lists this clonotype with many counts. The chain combines TRBV4-3 with TRBJ2-7; D gene uncertain. The CDR3 spans 14 residues. V lost 0 bases, J lost 4 bases, and 10 bases lay in between. Germline V gives CDR1 LGHNA, CDR2 YSLEER. The CDR3 is CASSQDRQVYEQYF. CDR3 in DNA: TGCGCCAGCAGCCAAGATCGGCAGGTTTACGAGCAGTACTTC.

DNA for the CDR3: TGCGCCAGCAGCCCCACAGGGAATGTCGACAATGAGCAGTTCTTC. Residues: CASSPTGNVDNEQFF. This chain joins TRBV5-1 and TRBJ2-1, with D tentatively TRBD1 (6 bases). Germline lookup yields CDR1 SGHRS and CDR2 YFSETQ. The CDR3 has 15 amino acids. Trimming removed 4 bases from V and 5 bases from J, with 16 bases in between.